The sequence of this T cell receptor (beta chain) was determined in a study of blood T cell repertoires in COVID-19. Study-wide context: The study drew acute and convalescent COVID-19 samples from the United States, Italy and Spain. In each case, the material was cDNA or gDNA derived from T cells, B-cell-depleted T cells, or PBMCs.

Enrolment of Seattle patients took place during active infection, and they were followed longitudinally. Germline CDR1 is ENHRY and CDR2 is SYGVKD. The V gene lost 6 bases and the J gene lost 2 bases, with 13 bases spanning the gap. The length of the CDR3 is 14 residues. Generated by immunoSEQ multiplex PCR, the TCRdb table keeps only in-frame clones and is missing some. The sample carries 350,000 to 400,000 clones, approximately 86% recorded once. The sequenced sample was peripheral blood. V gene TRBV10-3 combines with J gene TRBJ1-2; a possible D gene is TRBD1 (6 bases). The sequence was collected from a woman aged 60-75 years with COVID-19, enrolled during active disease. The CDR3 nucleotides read TGTGCCATCAGCGAGGTAGGGACAAACTATGGCTACACCTTC. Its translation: CAISEVGTNYGYTF.